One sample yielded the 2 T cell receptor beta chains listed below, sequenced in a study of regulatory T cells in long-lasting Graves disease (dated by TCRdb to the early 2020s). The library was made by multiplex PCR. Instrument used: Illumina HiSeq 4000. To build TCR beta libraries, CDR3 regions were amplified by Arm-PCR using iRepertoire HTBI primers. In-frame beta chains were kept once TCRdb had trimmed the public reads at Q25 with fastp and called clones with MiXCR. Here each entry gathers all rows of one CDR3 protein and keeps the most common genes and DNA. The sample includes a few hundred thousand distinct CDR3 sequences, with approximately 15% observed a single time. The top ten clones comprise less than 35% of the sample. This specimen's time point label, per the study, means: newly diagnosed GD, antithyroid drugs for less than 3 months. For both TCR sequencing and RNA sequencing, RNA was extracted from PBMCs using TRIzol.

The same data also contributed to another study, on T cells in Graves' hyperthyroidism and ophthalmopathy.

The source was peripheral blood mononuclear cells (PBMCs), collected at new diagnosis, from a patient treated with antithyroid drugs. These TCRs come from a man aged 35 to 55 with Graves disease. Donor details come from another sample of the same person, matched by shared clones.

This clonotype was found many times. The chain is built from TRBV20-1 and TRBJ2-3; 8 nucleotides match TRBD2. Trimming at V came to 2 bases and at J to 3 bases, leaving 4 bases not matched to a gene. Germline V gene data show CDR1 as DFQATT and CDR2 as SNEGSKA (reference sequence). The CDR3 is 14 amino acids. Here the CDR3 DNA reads TGCAGTGCTAGACGGGGGGGGGCGACAGATACGCAGTATTTT. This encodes CSARRGGATDTQYF.

CDR3 nucleotide sequence: TGTGCCAGTACCGTTCTTGGGACTAGCGGGGGCACAGATACGCAGTATTTT. Residues: CASTVLGTSGGTDTQYF. The rearrangement joins TRBV19 to TRBJ2-3; 13 bases are shared with TRBD2. The V segment lost 7 bases and the J segment 1 base; nucleotides outside the gene matches: 8. The CDR3 spans 17 residues. Germline values: CDR1 LNHDA, CDR2 SQIVND (reference sequence).